The rows below give T cell receptor beta chains drawn from one sample of a study of T cell responses to AZD1222 COVID-19 vaccine. Produced via immunoSEQ multiplex PCR; TCRdb's table is partial and in-frame only. The sample contains 100,000 to 150,000 clones, about 91% of which appear only once. Sequences were derived from peripheral blood, sampled on day 0 of AZD1222 vaccination. These receptors were taken from an adult in good health. Each CDR3 is given without its conserved first and last residue.

V	J	CDR3
TRBV19	TRBJ2-1	ASSISLASYNEQF
TRBV19	TRBJ1-5	ASSIDGDSNQPQH
TRBV6-1	TRBJ1-3	ASSEEGQGTGNTIY
TRBV27	TRBJ1-1	ASSFVGLGNTEAF
TRBV27	TRBJ2-1	ASRLAVSSYNEQF
TRBV19	TRBJ2-1	ASSIGGPRPYNEQF
TRBV7-2	TRBJ2-7	ASSLRVNAYEQY
TRBV7-9	TRBJ1-1	ASSLGVGGEKAF
TRBV7-2	TRBJ2-6	ASSPSAGGGANVLT
TRBV16	TRBJ1-4	ASSHDSNEKLF
TRBV7-9	TRBJ2-7	ASSNQATSGSSYEQY
TRBV29-1	TRBJ2-7	SVEGPNYEQY
TRBV6-2/TRBV6-3	TRBJ2-7	ASSYVGGSGAYEQY
TRBV30	TRBJ1-6	AWSKTGTEPLH
TRBV5-1	TRBJ1-4	ASSLGIGGDEKLF
TRBV7-2	TRBJ2-2	ASSLEASGSFGGELF
TRBV10-2	TRBJ2-2	ASSEGTSGSRGELF
TRBV7-9	TRBJ2-7	ASSFRDNPYEQY
TRBV7-6	TRBJ2-1	ASSLAGAYNEQF
TRBV24-1	TRBJ2-1	ATGTGSVDEQF
TRBV4-1	TRBJ2-7	ASSQPTSAGGGEQY
TRBV5-1	TRBJ2-7	ASSLGQGNEQY
TRBV18	TRBJ2-2	ASSPGKGWTGELF
TRBV9	TRBJ1-1	ASSKLPNTEAF
TRBV5-8	TRBJ2-2	ASSYGTSGNTGELF
TRBV18	TRBJ1-5	ASSPGRGNQPQH
TRBV19	TRBJ2-1	ASMFGKERGGSYNEQF
TRBV7-9	TRBJ1-3	ASSRTESSGNTIY
TRBV5-4	TRBJ1-2	ASSLDIVLGRGYT
TRBV2	TRBJ2-1	ASSELGGGGYNEQF
TRBV5-1	TRBJ2-1	ASSSTPESYNEQF
TRBV4-1	TRBJ1-5	ASSQASSNQPQH
TRBV4-3	TRBJ1-2	ASSQDGGANYGYT
TRBV7-9	TRBJ2-1	ASPSLAGDINEQF
TRBV9	TRBJ2-7	ASSVGRGLAVYEQY
TRBV6-5	TRBJ1-4	ASGHGHLEKLF
TRBV10-1	TRBJ1-6	ASTANSPLH
TRBV6-2/TRBV6-3	TRBJ2-2	ASSTRGRSAMATGELF
TRBV24-1	TRBJ2-3	ATSPGGPTDTQY
TRBV24-1	TRBJ2-2	ATSSGTINTGELF
TRBV5-3	TRBJ1-2	ARSSQGSDYGYT
TRBV19	TRBJ1-4	ASSSGRNPVGTNEKLF
TRBV9	TRBJ1-5	ASSVGQWSNQPQH
TRBV21-1	TRBJ2-3	ASSKARRQRSTTDTQY
TRBV6-5	TRBJ2-5	ASRGQGETQY
TRBV5-5	TRBJ2-7	ASSLLGLAAYEQY
TRBV5-1	TRBJ1-4	ARPTGTNEKLF
TRBV28	TRBJ1-5	ASSLGDRKNQPQH